A selection of T cell receptor beta chains follows, all from one sample in a study of cytomegalovirus exposure and HLA in healthy donors. This table comes from immunoSEQ multiplex PCR, and its TCRdb copy is limited to in-frame clones, with some not included. The sample carries under 150,000 clones, over 75% recorded once. Material: PBMCs. The receptors were sampled from a male donor in good health and CMV-seronegative. CDR3s include the opening cysteine and the closing phenylalanine or tryptophan. D genes are given only for firm matches. Size tells how often a clone was seen (once, few, many) or the class of an expanded clone, and some rows leave it out.

V,D,size,J,DNA,CDR3
TRBV5-4,TRBD1,-,TRBJ2-5,TGTGCCAGCAGCGTGACAGGGGGACAAGAGACCCAGTACTTC,CASSVTGGQETQYF
TRBV28,-,-,TRBJ2-6,TGTGCCAGCACCACGCCCCAGGGAATCTCTGGGGCCAACGTCCTGACTTTC,CASTTPQGISGANVLTF
TRBV29-1,-,-,TRBJ2-1,TGCAGCGTTGGACCGCGGAGACAGGCCAATGAGCAGTTCTTC,CSVGPRRQANEQFF
TRBV10-3,-,once,TRBJ2-5,TGTGCCATCAGTGAGTCGACAGAGACGGAGACCCAGTACTTC,CAISESTETETQYF
TRBV9,-,-,TRBJ2-1,TGTGCCAGCAGCGTAGATGGAGGGGACCATGAGCAGTTCTTC,CASSVDGGDHEQFF
TRBV7-6,TRBD2,-,TRBJ2-7,TGTGCCAGCAGCCCGGGACTAGCGGGGACCTACGAGCAGTACTTC,CASSPGLAGTYEQYF
TRBV28,-,-,TRBJ1-5,TGTGCCACCAATGCGGGGGGGTATGATCAGCCCCAGCATTTT,CATNAGGYDQPQHF
TRBV27,TRBD2,-,TRBJ2-7,TGTGCCAGCAGTCTGGGACTAAACTACGAGCAGTACTTC,CASSLGLNYEQYF
TRBV7-2,-,-,TRBJ2-7,TGTGCCAGCAGCTGGGGGGTCCTGGGAGGCGAGCAGTACTTC,CASSWGVLGGEQYF
TRBV19,-,-,TRBJ1-5,TGTGCCAGTAACCCCCCAGGGTGGTCTAGCAATCAGCCCCAGCATTTT,CASNPPGWSSNQPQHF
TRBV15,-,-,TRBJ2-1,TGTGCCACCAGCAGAGATTTCGGGGGCTCCTACAATGAGCAGTTCTTC,CATSRDFGGSYNEQFF
TRBV18,TRBD2,-,TRBJ2-5,TGTGCCAGCTCACCGGGACTAGCGGGAGAAGAGACCCAGTACTTC,CASSPGLAGEETQYF
TRBV2,TRBD2,-,TRBJ2-1,TGTGCCAGCAGTGTATCGTGGGCTAGCGGGAGCAATGAGCAGTTCTTC,CASSVSWASGSNEQFF
TRBV6-4,TRBD1,-,TRBJ2-2,TGTGCCAGCAGTACAGGGGAAATCGACACCGGGGAGCTGTTTTTT,CASSTGEIDTGELFF
TRBV15,TRBD1,-,TRBJ2-7,TGTGCCACCAGCAGAGATCCCGGACAGGGGGCGGACGAGCAGTACTTC,CATSRDPGQGADEQYF
TRBV19,-,-,TRBJ2-2,TGTGCCAGTAGTATAGAACTAGGCGGCACCGGGGAGCTGTTTTTT,CASSIELGGTGELFF
TRBV5-5,-,-,TRBJ2-5,TGTGCCAGCTCAAAGGAGCAAGAGACCCAGTACTTC,CASSKEQETQYF
TRBV4-3,-,-,TRBJ1-1,TGCGCCAGCAGCCACGGAGGAGAAACTGAAGCTTTCTTT,CASSHGGETEAFF
TRBV10-3,TRBD1,-,TRBJ1-1,TGTGCCATCACCATGGGACAGGGTACCACTGAAGCTTTCTTT,CAITMGQGTTEAFF
TRBV18,TRBD1,-,TRBJ1-2,TGTGCCAGCTCATCGGAACAGGGGGCGGATGGCTACACCTTC,CASSSEQGADGYTF
TRBV4-2,TRBD1,-,TRBJ2-7,TGTGCCAGCAGCCGCCCGGGACAGGTCTACGAGCAGTACTTC,CASSRPGQVYEQYF
TRBV4-1,TRBD1,-,TRBJ1-3,TGCGCCAGCAGCAGTACAGGGGGCTATGGAAACACCATATATTTT,CASSSTGGYGNTIYF
TRBV11-2,-,-,TRBJ1-2,TGTGCCAGCAGCTCTCGCCAGGGTGACGGCTACACCTTC,CASSSRQGDGYTF
TRBV14,-,-,TRBJ2-1,TGTGCCAGCAGCCAAGACTGGGGAGTTTACAATGAGCAGTTCTTC,CASSQDWGVYNEQFF
TRBV15,TRBD1,-,TRBJ2-7,TGTGCCACCAGCAGAGATCGGGGCAGGGGGCTCGACGAGCAGTACTTC,CATSRDRGRGLDEQYF
TRBV5-4,-,-,TRBJ2-2,TGTGCCAGCAGCGGCAGCCCCTCGGGTTCCGGGGAGCTGTTTTTT,CASSGSPSGSGELFF
TRBV28,TRBD1,-,TRBJ2-3,TGTGCCAGCCAGGGACAGGGCACAGATACGCAGTATTTT,CASQGQGTDTQYF
TRBV7-8,-,-,TRBJ2-1,TGTGCCAGCAGCTTACCCCCAGGGGATGAGCAGTTCTTC,CASSLPPGDEQFF
TRBV18,TRBD1,-,TRBJ1-4,TGTGCCAGCTCAGCCTCAGGGGGTGATGAAAAACTGTTTTTT,CASSASGGDEKLFF
TRBV27,-,few,TRBJ1-2,TGTGCCAGCAGTTTATCGGGGGGGGCGGGTGGCTACACCTTC,CASSLSGGAGGYTF